This T cell receptor beta chain was identified during a study of blood T cell repertoires in COVID-19. For the study at large: From the United States, Italy and Spain came samples of acute and convalescent COVID-19. From T cells, B-cell-depleted T cells, or PBMCs came the material, which was cDNA or gDNA.

In the original processing: From reference gene primer amplification, estimates of nucleated cell counts were derived. TCRdb keeps only in-frame clones here, not all; method: immunoSEQ multiplex PCR. V and J calls and clone size come straight from that table; D and trimming were deduced from the DNA. Among some 14,000 clones listed, approximately 90% were seen once. Trimming cost V 2 bases and J 5 bases, with 9 bases left between them. CDR1 and CDR2 (germline): ENHRY, SYGVKD. The CDR3 loop spans 13 amino acids. The specimen was peripheral blood. The chain joins TRBV10-3 to TRBJ1-1; possible D gene TRBD1, 5 bases. This clonotype originated in a human donor in a cohort sampled during active COVID-19. In DNA form, the CDR3 reads TGTGCCATCAGTGAGGTTGGGGGGACTGAAGCTTTCTTT. Protein sequence: CAISEVGGTEAFF.